A single sample is the source of the 3 T cell receptor beta chains below, sequenced in a study of OX40 agonist ivuxolimab in advanced cancers. Profiled with immunoSEQ multiplex PCR; TCRdb holds only in-frame clones, not every one. The sample shows over 50,000 clones, 70% to 90% of them seen only once. The sample consisted of CD4+ or CD8+ T cells sorted from blood, taken in a trial of the OX40 agonist ivuxolimab. The receptors stem from an adult with an advanced solid tumor such as melanoma, head and neck, liver or kidney cancer.

The rearrangement joins TRBV5-1 to TRBJ2-2; a possible D gene is TRBD2 (7 bases). There are 18 residues in the CDR3. Germline V gene data show CDR1 as SGHRS and CDR2 as YFSETQ. V lost 2 bases, J lost 4 bases, and 21 bases lay in between. The CDR3 DNA is TGCGCCAGCAGCTTCCGGCCTCGGGGGGCCGGGAGCACCGGGGAGCTGTTTTTT. Amino acid sequence: CASSFRPRGAGSTGELFF.

The V call is TRBV2, the J call TRBJ1-4; D is unclear. Germline V gene data show CDR1 as SNHLY and CDR2 as FYNNEI. CDR3 size: 15 residues. Trimming removed 2 bases from V and 5 bases from J, with 12 bases in between. This CDR3 reads CASSEPGAWNEKLFF. As DNA, the CDR3 is TGTGCCAGCAGTGAACCGGGAGCGTGGAATGAAAAACTGTTTTTT.

This clone was recorded only once. V usage is TRBV6-6 and J usage is TRBJ2-7, with TRBD1 matching 9 bases. The CDR3 is made up of 13 amino acids. Germline V gene lookup returns CDR1 MNHNY and CDR2 SVGAGI (reference sequence). The V segment lost 0 bases and the J segment 10 bases; nucleotides outside the gene matches: 4. The CDR3 nucleotides are TGTGCCAGCAGTTACTCAGGACAGGGGTCCCAGTACTTC. Translating gives CASSYSGQGSQYF.